What follows are 2 T cell receptor beta chains derived from one specimen sequenced in a study of T-cell memory formation after mild COVID-19 (dated by TCRdb to the early 2020s). To prepare the library, 5' RACE was applied. The sequencing machine was an Illumina NovaSeq 6000. The public reads were reanalyzed by TCRdb: fastp trimming at Q25, MiXCR alignment, in-frame beta chains only. Rows matching on CDR3 protein sequence are summarized as one entry with the most common DNA and genes. The sample contains about 260,000 distinct CDR3 sequences, roughly 8% of them found a single time. The ten most abundant clones make up approximately 23% of the sample. The sample consisted of PBMCs or a T cell subset sorted from them (not recorded which). The receptor set was obtained from a man younger than 35 who had mild COVID-19 (a few samples of this study predate the infection). The sample titles of this study are shuffled in the database, so cell type and time point are left out; the donor was told from shared clones.

In its sample, this clonotype was seen a few times. The rearrangement joins TRBV3-1 to TRBJ2-1, with 13 bases lining up with TRBD2. This CDR3 comprises 17 residues. Looked up from germline, CDR1 is LGHDT and CDR2 is YNNKEL (reference sequence). V shed 3 bases and J 10 bases; nucleotides not matched to a gene: 12. Here the CDR3 DNA reads TGTGCCAGCAGCCACCAAATGGGACTAGCGGGGCCCTACGAGCAGTTCTTC. This codes for CASSHQMGLAGPYEQFF.

This clonotype showed up just a few times. V and J are TRBV5-6 and TRBJ1-5; TRBD1 is a possible D gene (6 bases). Deletions cut 2 bases from V and 3 bases from J, with 12 bases between. Germline V CDR1 and CDR2: SGHDT, YYEEEE. The CDR3 is 15 residues long. CDR3 DNA sequence: TGTGCCAGCAGCTTAAGGTGGACAGCCAATCAGCCCCAGCATTTT. Protein: CASSLRWTANQPQHF.